The source of this T cell receptor beta chain is a study of HIV-infected patients and healthy controls. The V gene end was trimmed by 4 bases and the J gene end by 4 bases; junction bases not matched to a gene: 7. CDR1 SGHDN and CDR2 FVKESK come from the germline V gene. The CDR3 consists of 15 residues. TCRdb re-called the 5' RACE reads with MiXCR, one entry per CDR3 protein. The table includes 60,000 to 75,000 distinct CDR3 sequences, about 15% detected once. The clonotype was recovered from a human donor in good health. Sequences were obtained from CD4+ T cells from blood. The gene calls are TRBV14 and TRBJ2-1, with 7 bases lining up with TRBD2. Here the CDR3 DNA reads TGTGCCAGCAGCCCCCAGCGGGGTAGTTACAATGAGCAGTTCTTC. Translation gives CASSPQRGSYNEQFF.